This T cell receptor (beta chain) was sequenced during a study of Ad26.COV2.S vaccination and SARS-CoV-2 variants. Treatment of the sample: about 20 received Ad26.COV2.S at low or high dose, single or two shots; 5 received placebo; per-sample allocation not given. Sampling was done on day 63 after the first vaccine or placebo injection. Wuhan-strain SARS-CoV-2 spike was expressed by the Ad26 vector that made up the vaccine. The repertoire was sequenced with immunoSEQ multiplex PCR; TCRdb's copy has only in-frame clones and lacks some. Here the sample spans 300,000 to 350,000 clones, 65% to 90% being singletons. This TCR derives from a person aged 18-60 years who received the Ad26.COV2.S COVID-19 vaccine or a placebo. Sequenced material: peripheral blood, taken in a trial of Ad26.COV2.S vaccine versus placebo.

The CDR3 nucleotides read TGTGCCAGTACCCTACAGGGCGGCCAGCCCCAGCATTTT. Encoded protein: CASTLQGGQPQHF. This chain joins TRBV19 and TRBJ1-5; D possibly corresponds to TRBD1 (6 bases). The CDR3 extends over 13 amino acids. V lost 7 bases and J lost 7, with 14 bases in between. The germline V gene has CDR1 LNHDA and CDR2 SQIVND (reference sequence).